This TCR beta chain was sequenced in a study of beta chain features in type 1 diabetes. This clone was detected only a few times. Its target is unknown. Study results and limitations: There was a moderate but significant shortening of TCRB CDR3s in all four CD4+ subsets of Type 1 diabetes patients.

Trimming removed 2 bases from V and 1 base from J, with 9 bases in between. CDR1 is SGHRS, CDR2 YFSETQ, per germline. There are 14 residues in the CDR3. Isolated RNA was reverse transcribed in full, so expressed TCRB transcripts were sequenced. An average of about 3.57 million reads was obtained for naive, central memory and regulatory T cell samples. Method: immunoSEQ multiplex PCR; TCRdb's copy keeps in-frame clones and lacks some. The sample holds hundreds of thousands of clones; 13% are singletons and the top ten take 0.022%. This chain connects TRBV5-1 to TRBJ2-5, with D possibly matching TRBD1 (5 bases). This sequence originates from a man aged 18 to 30 with type 1 diabetes. Sequencing input: naive CD4+ T cells from blood. The CDR3 DNA reads as TGCGCCAGCAGCTTCCAGGGTGTCCAAGAGACCCAGTACTTC. Its translation: CASSFQGVQETQYF.